In its sample, the clone carrying this T cell receptor (beta chain) was seen once. The antigen remains unidentified. This record belongs to a study of cytomegalovirus exposure and HLA in healthy donors. The PCR contained 60 Vbeta and 13 Jbeta primers. The protocol was immunoSEQ multiplex PCR, while the TCRdb copy is restricted to in-frame clones and leaves out a portion. The table lists roughly 83,000 clones, 65% to 80% of them singletons. General study results and limits: Some public TCRs appeared in many individuals, while most sequences were rare. Using a false discovery rate of 0.05, a later analysis showed that approximately 18,000 TCR beta sequences were associated with HLA alleles. Listed as cytomegalovirus-associated were about 160 TCR beta chains. Diagnosis of cytomegalovirus status made by the classifier reportedly showed high specificity and sensitivity.

The CDR3 extends over 16 amino acids. Per germline, CDR1 SQVTM and CDR2 ANQGSEA. V shed 3 bases, J shed 7 bases, and the junction held 13 bases outside the gene matches. Sequencing was done on a sample of PBMCs. V and J are TRBV29-1 and TRBJ2-1; 9 bases agree with TRBD2. The sequence was obtained from a man in his 60s in good health and CMV-seronegative. The CDR3 protein is CSVEGTSGLGLNEQFF. CDR3 in DNA: TGCAGCGTTGAGGGAACTAGCGGGTTGGGTCTAAATGAGCAGTTCTTC.